Sequencing of this T cell receptor (beta chain) was carried out in a study of shared clonotypes between healthy human individuals. As for this clone: Its specificity is unknown.

Produced via immunoSEQ multiplex PCR; TCRdb's table is partial and in-frame only. The sample carries some 1.4 million clones, 96% recorded once. Findings of the study overall: Estimated richness values were generally larger in naive subsets than in memory subsets. Researchers sampled blood only, noting tissue repertoires likely differ.

The specimen sequenced was naive CD4+ T cells sorted from blood. As for subset: CD45RA+ positively selected. This receptor was identified in a man aged 25 to 45 in good health.

The CDR3 DNA follows: TGTGCCAGCAGCCTGTGGGGGGCCAACGTCCTGACTTTC. Amino acid sequence: CASSLWGANVLTF. The V call is TRBV5-4, the J call TRBJ2-6; D gene ambiguous. The germline gives CDR1 SGHNT, CDR2 YYREEE (reference sequence). There are 13 residues in the CDR3. V was trimmed by 4 bases and J by 4 bases, leaving 6 bases between them.